This T cell receptor beta chain was identified in a study of CD8+ T cells in alopecia areata. Following extraction, RNA underwent reverse transcription to cDNA, which served as the sequencing template. Assay used: immunoSEQ multiplex PCR; TCRdb lists only in-frame clones, some missing. The sample includes under 300,000 clones, less than 80% of them seen just once. Germline V lookup: CDR1 SGHTA, CDR2 FQGNSA. The CDR3 contains 15 residues. V lost 4 bases and J 4 bases, leaving 11 bases between the germline ends. A FACSAria was used to sort CD4+ and CD8+ T cells. These cells came from PBMCs. The source material was CD4+ T cells sorted from blood, sampled at week 0. The clonotype originates from a human donor with alopecia areata. The V call is TRBV7-2, the J call TRBJ2-6; D remains unclear. In DNA form, the CDR3 reads TGTGCCAGCAGCTCCTTCAAGGCGGGGGCCAACGTCCTGACTTTC. Translating it yields CASSSFKAGANVLTF. Drawing the rest from reference TRBV7-2 and TRBJ2-6, the complete variable domain is GAGVSQSPSNKVTEKGKDVELRCDPISGHTALYWYRQSLGQGLEFLIYFQGNSAPDKSGLPSDRFSAERTGGSVSTLTIQRTQQEDSAVYLCASSSFKAGANVLTFGAGSRLTVL.